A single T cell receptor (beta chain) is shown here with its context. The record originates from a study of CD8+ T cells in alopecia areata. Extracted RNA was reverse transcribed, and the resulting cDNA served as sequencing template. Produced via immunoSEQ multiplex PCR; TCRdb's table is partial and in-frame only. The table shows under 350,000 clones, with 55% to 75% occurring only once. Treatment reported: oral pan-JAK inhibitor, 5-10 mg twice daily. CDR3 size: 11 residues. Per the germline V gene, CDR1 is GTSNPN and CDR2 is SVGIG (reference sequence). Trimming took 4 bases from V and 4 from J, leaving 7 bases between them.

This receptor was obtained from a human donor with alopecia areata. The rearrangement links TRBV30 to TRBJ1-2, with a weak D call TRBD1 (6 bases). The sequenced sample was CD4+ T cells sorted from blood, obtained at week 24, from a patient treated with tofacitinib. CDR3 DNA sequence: TGTGCCTGGACAGGGGCCTATGGCTACACCTTC. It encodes CAWTGAYGYTF.